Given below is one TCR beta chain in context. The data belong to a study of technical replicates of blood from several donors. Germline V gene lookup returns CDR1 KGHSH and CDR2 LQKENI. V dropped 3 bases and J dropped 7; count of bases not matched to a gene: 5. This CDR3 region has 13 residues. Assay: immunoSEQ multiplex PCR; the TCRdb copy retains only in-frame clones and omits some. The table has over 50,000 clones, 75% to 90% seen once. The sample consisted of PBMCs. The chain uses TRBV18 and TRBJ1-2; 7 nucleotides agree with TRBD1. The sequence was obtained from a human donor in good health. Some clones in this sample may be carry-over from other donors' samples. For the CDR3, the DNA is TGTGCCAGCTCACCCGACAGGGACCGTGGCTACACCTTC. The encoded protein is CASSPDRDRGYTF.